The 10 T cell receptor beta chains below all came from one sample that was sequenced in a study of molecular identifiers for immune sequencing clone quantification. TCRdb redid the calling of the PCR reads with MiXCR, one entry per CDR3 protein. This table has about 10,000 distinct CDR3 sequences, 18% appearing once. Sequenced input: naive CD8+ T cells from blood, with Jurkat cell RNA spiked in. The subset is: FACS-sorted CD8+CD4-CCR7+CD45RA+ naive T cells. These receptor sequences come from a human donor in good health. Some libraries in this study had Jurkat cell RNA spiked in.

For this clonotype: A much larger clone differs by one base, so this may be a read error. The rearrangement uses TRBV27 and TRBJ2-7, with D unclear. The V end lost 0 bases, the J end lost 4 bases, and 7 bases lay between the germline ends. Germline values: CDR1 MNHEY, CDR2 SMNVEV (reference sequence). This CDR3 is built from 13 residues. CDR3 sequence reads: CASSLSPPYEQYF. For the CDR3, the DNA is TGTGCCAGCAGTTTATCCCCACCGTACGAGCAGTACTTC.

The chain links TRBV9 to TRBJ2-1; 11 positions match TRBD2. The CDR3 consists of 19 residues. In germline, CDR1 is SGDLS, CDR2 YYNGEE. Germline trimming cut 3 bases from V and 0 bases from J; bases unmatched to any gene: 11. The CDR3 sequence: CASSGTGTSGSSSYNEQFF. Written as DNA, the CDR3 is TGTGCCAGCAGCGGAACCGGGACTAGCGGATCTAGCTCCTACAATGAGCAGTTCTTC.

Worth noting for this clonotype: A much larger clone lies one base from this, so it may be a read error. J is TRBJ2-2 and V is TRBV24-1; D is unclear. Trimming removed 9 bases at V and 4 bases at J, with 20 bases between. Germline CDR1 is KGHDR and CDR2 is SFDVKD. This CDR3 is 16 amino acids long. The CDR3 DNA is TGTGCCACCGCGAGGACCGAGACGGCGAGCACCGGGGAGCTGTTTTTT. This sequence encodes CATARTETASTGELFF.

By share of the sample, this clonotype is medium-sized. The chain couples TRBV12-3 or TRBV12-4 to TRBJ2-1; D may be TRBD2 (5 bases). V lost 9 bases to trimming and J lost 9 bases, with 18 bases between them. The CDR3 sequence is 13 residues long. CDR3 region: CASSAPLAGEQFF. In DNA form, the CDR3 reads TGTGCCAGTTCCGCCCCCCTAGCCGGTGAGCAGTTCTTC.

This clonotype is deemed medium-sized. This chain uses TRBV7-9 with TRBJ2-3; D remains unclear. Germline V gene sequence: CDR1 SEHNR, CDR2 FQNEAQ (reference sequence). Trimming took 5 bases from V and 2 from J, leaving 14 bases between them. The CDR3 totals 15 residues. The CDR3 protein is CASSRLNGHTDTQYF. CDR3 bases: TGTGCCAGCAGCCGCCTAAATGGGCACACAGATACGCAGTATTTT.

This clonotype was detected only a few times. This sequence joins TRBV3-1 and TRBJ2-3; D might be TRBD2 (6 bases). V was cut by 4 bases and J by 4 bases, with 12 bases left in between. The CDR3 contains 14 residues. Germline V gene lookup returns CDR1 LGHDT and CDR2 YNNKEL (reference sequence). The CDR3 region has the DNA TGTGCCAGCAGCCCCCTGCGGGGCCCAGATACGCAGTATTTT. Translating gives CASSPLRGPDTQYF.

This clonotype showed up many times. This chain connects TRBV2 to TRBJ2-1; 10 nucleotides line up with TRBD2. Germline V CDR1 and CDR2: SNHLY, FYNNEI. The CDR3 consists of 15 residues. V lost 2 bases, J lost 8 bases, and 6 bases stayed unmatched. The CDR3: CASSERLAGVHEQFF. Here the CDR3 DNA reads TGTGCCAGCAGTGAAAGGCTAGCGGGAGTCCATGAGCAGTTCTTC.

This clonotype was detected many times. The V and J genes are TRBV28 and TRBJ1-5, with D possibly TRBD1 on 6 matching bases. V lost 6 bases and J 1 base, leaving 10 bases between the germline ends. CDR1 and CDR2 from the germline V gene are MDHEN and SYDVKM. This CDR3 spans 14 amino acids. The CDR3: CASRTDSSNQPQHF. The CDR3 DNA sequence: TGTGCCAGCAGAACGGACAGCAGCAATCAGCCCCAGCATTTT. Together with reference TRBV28 and TRBJ1-5, the CDR3 gives the full variable domain: DVKVTQSSRYLVKRTGEKVFLECVQDMDHENMFWYRQDPGLGLRLIYFSYDVKMKEKGDIPEGYSVSREKKERFSLILESASTNQTSMYLCASRTDSSNQPQHFGDGTRLSIL.

In this sample, this clonotype turned up many times. This chain joins TRBV6-5 and TRBJ2-7; no firm D call. Deletions cut 1 base from V and 4 bases from J, with 14 bases between. The CDR3 extends over 15 amino acids. Germline V gene lookup returns CDR1 MNHEY and CDR2 SVGAGI. Written as DNA, the CDR3 is TGTGCCAGCAGTTACTTAGGACCCCTCAAGTACGAGCAGTACTTC. It encodes CASSYLGPLKYEQYF.

This clonotype is deemed medium-sized. The chain recombines TRBV10-1 with TRBJ2-6; D might be TRBD1 (5 bases). The CDR3 loop spans 20 amino acids. Trimming left V 0 bases short and J 1 base short, with 19 bases between. Germline V gene data show CDR1 as WNHNN and CDR2 as SYGVQD (reference sequence). This chain's CDR3 is CASSESGHPRHVSGANVLTF. The DNA for the CDR3 is TGCGCCAGCAGTGAGTCAGGACACCCTAGGCATGTTTCTGGGGCCAACGTCCTGACTTTC.